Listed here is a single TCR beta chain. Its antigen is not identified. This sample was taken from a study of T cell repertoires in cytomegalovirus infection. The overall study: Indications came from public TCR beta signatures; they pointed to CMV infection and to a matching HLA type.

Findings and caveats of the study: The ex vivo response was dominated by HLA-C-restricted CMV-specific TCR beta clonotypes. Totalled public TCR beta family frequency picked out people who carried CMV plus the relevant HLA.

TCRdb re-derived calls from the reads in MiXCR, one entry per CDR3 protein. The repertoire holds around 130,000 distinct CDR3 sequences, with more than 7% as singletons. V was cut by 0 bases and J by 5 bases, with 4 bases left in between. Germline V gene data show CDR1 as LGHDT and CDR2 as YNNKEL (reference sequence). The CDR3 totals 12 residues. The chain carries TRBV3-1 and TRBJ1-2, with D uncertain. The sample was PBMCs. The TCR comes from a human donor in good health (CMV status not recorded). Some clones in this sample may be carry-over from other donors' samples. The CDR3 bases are TGTGCCAGCAGCCAAGATTTGTATGGCTACACCTTC. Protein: CASSQDLYGYTF.